These 23 T cell receptor beta chains originate from one sample sequenced in a study of memory CD4+ T cells and cytomegalovirus serostatus. The data were produced by immunoSEQ multiplex PCR, yet TCRdb's version contains in-frame clones alone and is incomplete. The table has 25,000 to 30,000 clones, 75% to 85% seen once; the top ten hold around 0.66%. The sort gate was single viable CD3+CD4+CD8-CD45RO+ cells for memory CD4+ T cells. Source material: memory CD4+ T cells from blood. These TCRs come from an adult in good health and CMV-seronegative.

The V call is TRBV27, the J call TRBJ1-5; D unresolved. This CDR3 has 15 amino acids. Germline V gene sequence: CDR1 MNHEY, CDR2 SMNVEV (reference sequence). Trimming removed 5 bases at V and 2 bases at J, with 13 bases between. CDR3 amino acids: CASSPALHRNQPQHF. The CDR3 DNA reads TGTGCCAGCAGTCCCGCGCTACACCGCAATCAGCCCCAGCATTTT.

This sequence joins TRBV28 and TRBJ1-1; the match to TRBD1 covers 8 bases. V trimming: 5 bases; J trimming: 1 base; junction bases outside the gene matches: 12. The CDR3 runs to 17 residues. From germline, CDR1 is MDHEN and CDR2 SYDVKM. The CDR3 DNA sequence: TGTGCCAGCAGTCCTATACGGACAGGGTTGCGGAACACTGAAGCTTTCTTT. Its translation: CASSPIRTGLRNTEAFF.

By sample share, this clone is medium-sized (0.01 to 0.1%). J is TRBJ2-2 and V is TRBV7-9; no clear D. Germline assignment: CDR1 SEHNR and CDR2 FQNEAQ (reference sequence). CDR3 length: 14 residues. Trimming removed 0 bases from V and 4 bases from J, with 6 bases in between. This CDR3 reads CASSLALTTGELFF. The CDR3 region has the DNA TGTGCCAGCAGCTTAGCGTTAACCACCGGGGAGCTGTTTTTT. The variable domain in full, completed from reference TRBV7-9 and TRBJ2-2, reads DTGVSQNPRHKITKRGQNVTFRCDPISEHNRLYWYRQTLGQGPEFLTYFQNEAQLEKSRLLSDRFSAERPKGSFSTLEIQRTEQGDSAMYLCASSLALTTGELFFGEGSRLTVL.

Concerning this clone: The sample carries other DNA sequences with the same CDR3. The chain couples TRBV30 to TRBJ1-5; D is ambiguous. This CDR3 is 13 amino acids long. V was pared by 2 bases and J by 4 bases, with 9 bases between. Germline assignment: CDR1 GTSNPN and CDR2 SVGIG (reference sequence). In DNA form, the CDR3 reads TGTGCCTGGAGTCCTGACACAAATCAGCCCCAGCATTTT. Its protein product is CAWSPDTNQPQHF.

The rearrangement links TRBV28 to TRBJ1-5; no clear D. The germline CDR1 and CDR2 sequences are MDHEN and SYDVKM. V was cut by 8 bases and J by 2 bases, with 19 bases left in between. This CDR3 has 16 residues. CDR3 coding DNA: TGTGCCAGCTCGGGCCCCGGGTTTACAGGCAATCAGCCCCAGCATTTT. This encodes CASSGPGFTGNQPQHF.

The chain joins TRBV18 to TRBJ2-1; tentative D call: TRBD1 (5 bases). V was trimmed by 0 bases and J by 4 bases, leaving 7 bases between them. The CDR3 runs 14 residues. CDR1 is KGHSH, CDR2 LQKENI, per germline. In DNA, the CDR3 is TGTGCCAGCTCACCACCCAACAGGTACAATGAGCAGTTCTTC. Amino acids: CASSPPNRYNEQFF.

J is TRBJ2-5 and V is TRBV4-2, with D unclear. This CDR3 contains 15 residues. The germline V gene has CDR1 LGHNA and CDR2 YNFKEQ. Trimming left V 0 bases short and J 2 bases short, with 10 bases between. In nucleotides, the CDR3 is TGTGCCAGCAGCCAAGATACGTCGTTGCAAGAGACCCAGTACTTC. Its protein product is CASSQDTSLQETQYF.

This chain joins TRBV5-6 and TRBJ1-2; possibly TRBD1 for D (5 bases). The CDR3 runs 15 residues. Per germline, CDR1 SGHDT and CDR2 YYEEEE. V lost 4 bases, J lost 3 bases, and 16 bases lay in between. CDR3 sequence (DNA): TGTGCCAGCAGCCGTGGGCAGGGAGGGGACTATGGCTACACCTTC. Its translation: CASSRGQGGDYGYTF.

The V call is TRBV6-1, the J call TRBJ2-3; D is ambiguous. The V end lost 7 bases, the J end lost 1 base, and 12 bases lay between the germline ends. This CDR3 spans 14 amino acids. Germline V gene sequence: CDR1 MNHNS, CDR2 SASEGT. CDR3 coding DNA: TGTGCCAGCACGTGGACCTCTGGCACAGATACGCAGTATTTT. Translated: CASTWTSGTDTQYF.

This clone was detected only a few times. The V and J genes are TRBV7-2 and TRBJ2-2, with D hard to call. Trimming removed 3 bases at V and 2 bases at J, with 4 bases between. The CDR3 has 13 amino acids. Germline V lookup: CDR1 SGHTA, CDR2 FQGNSA. DNA of the CDR3: TGTGCCAGCAGCTTCTCAAACACCGGGGAGCTGTTTTTT. Protein product: CASSFSNTGELFF.

The chain combines TRBV11-2 with TRBJ1-1; D not resolved. This CDR3 region has 18 residues. V was pared by 5 bases and J by 4 bases, with 26 bases between. The V gene's germline CDR1 is SGHAT and CDR2 FQNNGV. CDR3: CASSASRVPNPDFTEAFF. CDR3 DNA sequence: TGTGCCAGCAGCGCCAGTCGGGTCCCTAACCCAGACTTCACTGAAGCTTTCTTT. Full variable domain (missing parts from reference TRBV11-2 and TRBJ1-1): EAGVAQSPRYKIIEKRQSVAFWCNPISGHATLYWYQQILGQGPKLLIQFQNNGVVDDSQLPKDRFSAERLKGVDSTLKIQPAKLEDSAVYLCASSASRVPNPDFTEAFFGQGTRLTVV.

The chain combines TRBV6-5 with TRBJ1-4, with 7 positions matching TRBD1. CDR1 and CDR2 from the germline V gene are MNHEY and SVGAGI. The CDR3 loop spans 14 amino acids. Trimming removed 5 bases from V and 7 bases from J; junction bases left unmatched: 7. The CDR3 loop is CASSPTGAIEKLFF. The DNA for the CDR3 is TGTGCCAGCAGTCCCACAGGGGCAATTGAAAAACTGTTTTTT.

The J gene is TRBJ1-1, the V gene TRBV19; D call uncertain. V shed 4 bases and J shed 3 bases, with 3 bases lying between them. Germline V gene lookup returns CDR1 LNHDA and CDR2 SQIVND (reference sequence). The CDR3 has 11 residues. DNA of the CDR3: TGTGCCAGTAGTAGTTACACTGAAGCTTTCTTT. Amino acid sequence: CASSSYTEAFF.

The rearrangement uses TRBV11-2 and TRBJ2-5; D may correspond to TRBD1 or TRBD2 (5 bases each). V lost 0 bases and J lost 1, with 12 bases in between. The CDR3 contains 16 residues. Looked up from germline, CDR1 is SGHAT and CDR2 is FQNNGV. The CDR3 protein is CASSLDSGQSQETQYF. DNA of the CDR3: TGTGCCAGCAGCTTAGACTCGGGGCAGAGCCAAGAGACCCAGTACTTC.

This clone was seen only a few times. The gene calls are TRBV9 and TRBJ1-1; tentative D call: TRBD1 (5 bases). Germline V gene data show CDR1 as SGDLS and CDR2 as YYNGEE. Deletions cut 0 bases from V and 10 bases from J, with 16 bases between. This CDR3 region has 14 residues. The CDR3 DNA is TGTGCCAGCAGCGTAGCTTCGGGCCTTCAGGGAGCTTTCTTT. Protein product: CASSVASGLQGAFF. Combining the CDR3 with reference TRBV9 and TRBJ1-1 gives the whole variable domain DSGVTQTPKHLITATGQRVTLRCSPRSGDLSVYWYQQSLDQGLQFLIQYYNGEERAKGNILERFSAQQFPDLHSELNLSSLELGDSALYFCASSVASGLQGAFFGQGTRLTVV.

This clone was detected once. At one boundary the junction diverges from the germline segment, which might be a read error. The V gene is TRBV7-7, the J gene TRBJ2-1; 11 bases map to TRBD2. This CDR3 has 16 residues. CDR1 SSHAT and CDR2 FNYEAQ come from the germline V gene (reference sequence). The CDR3 sequence: CASRPTSGTPYNEQFF. The CDR3 DNA is TGTGCTAGCAGGCCGACTAGCGGGACCCCCTACAATGAGCAGTTCTTC.

This clone has just one count. The rearrangement links TRBV5-6 to TRBJ1-2; D ambiguous. Germline V CDR1 and CDR2: SGHDT, YYEEEE. V was clipped by 7 bases and J by 0 bases, with 13 bases between them. The CDR3 is made up of 14 amino acids. The DNA of the CDR3 is TGTGCCAGCGCCTTGGGCGGTACTAACTATGGCTACACCTTC. Protein sequence: CASALGGTNYGYTF.

The J gene is TRBJ2-1, the V gene TRBV30; possibly TRBD1 for D (5 bases). This CDR3 spans 16 amino acids. Germline-derived CDR1 and CDR2 are GTSNPN and SVGIG (reference sequence). V lost 0 bases and J lost 1, with 13 bases in between. DNA of the CDR3: TGTGCCTGGAGTGTGATGCAGGGAAGGTCCTACAATGAGCAGTTCTTC. This encodes CAWSVMQGRSYNEQFF. Based on the CDR3 plus reference TRBV30 and TRBJ2-1, the full variable domain is SQTIHQWPATLVQPVGSPLSLECTVEGTSNPNLYWYRQAAGRGLQLLFYSVGIGQISSEVPQNLSASRPQDRQFILSSKKLLLSDSGFYLCAWSVMQGRSYNEQFFGPGTRLTVL.

V gene TRBV9 combines with J gene TRBJ2-7; the D gene is possibly TRBD2 (6 bases). Trimming removed 4 bases from V and 1 base from J, with 18 bases in between. CDR3 length: 16 amino acids. Germline CDR1 SGDLS, CDR2 YYNGEE. In DNA form, the CDR3 reads TGTGCCAGCAGCTCCAGCCGGGGGTCCTTATCCTACGAGCAGTACTTC. Translation gives CASSSSRGSLSYEQYF.

In this sample, this clone turned up a few times. The chain recombines TRBV29-1 with TRBJ1-5; 10 nucleotides align to TRBD1. V shed 6 bases and J 4 bases; nucleotides not matched to a gene: 9. CDR1 is SQVTM and CDR2 is ANQGSEA in the germline V gene. CDR3 length: 15 amino acids. CDR3 sequence: CSVGTGTGVNQPQHF. Written as DNA, the CDR3 is TGCAGCGTCGGCACCGGGACAGGGGTTAATCAGCCCCAGCATTTT.

The chain combines TRBV5-4 with TRBJ1-1, with 9 bases that match TRBD1. The V and J ends lost 3 bases and 0 bases, in that order; junction bases with no gene match: 6. The CDR3 runs to 16 residues. In germline, CDR1 is SGHNT, CDR2 YYREEE (reference sequence). Here the CDR3 reads CASSWTGVIMNTEAFF. Here the CDR3 DNA reads TGTGCCAGCAGCTGGACAGGGGTAATTATGAACACTGAAGCTTTCTTT.

The rearrangement links TRBV2 to TRBJ2-7, with 8 bases lining up with TRBD2. This CDR3 is built from 14 residues. Germline-derived CDR1 and CDR2 are SNHLY and FYNNEI. J was trimmed by 5 bases and V by 6 bases; bases with no gene match: 9. The CDR3 coding sequence is TGTGCCAGCAGACCGGGAGGGGGAGGTAACGAGCAGTACTTC. Amino acids: CASRPGGGGNEQYF.

This clone was seen a handful of times. The chain is built from TRBV7-9 and TRBJ2-6; D possibly corresponds to TRBD1 (6 bases). Per the germline V gene, CDR1 is SEHNR and CDR2 is FQNEAQ (reference sequence). There are 18 residues in the CDR3. V shed 6 bases and J shed 0 bases, with 18 bases lying between them. This CDR3 is CASSPWGQGPSGANVLTF. In nucleotides, the CDR3 is TGTGCCAGCAGTCCTTGGGGGCAGGGTCCCTCTGGGGCCAACGTCCTGACTTTC.